Below, 17 T cell receptor beta chains from the same sample are listed, as sequenced in a study of blood T cell repertoires in COVID-19. TCRdb's copy holds only in-frame clones and misses some; the assay was immunoSEQ multiplex PCR. The sample records 120,000 to 150,000 clones, roughly 80% being singletons. Sample: peripheral blood. Receptors were obtained from a man in his fifties with active or convalescent COVID-19.

This clone was seen once. This chain connects TRBV10-3 to TRBJ2-7, with D perhaps TRBD1 (6 bases). The V gene's germline CDR1 is ENHRY and CDR2 SYGVKD. Deletions cut 8 bases from V and 4 bases from J, with 18 bases between. The CDR3 runs 14 residues. In DNA form, the CDR3 reads TGTGCCATCTCTACCGGGACAAGTTCTTACGAGCAGTACTTC. It is translated as CAISTGTSSYEQYF.

At least ten counts were recorded for this clone. This sequence joins TRBV29-1 and TRBJ2-7, with 9 bases matching TRBD1. The CDR3 runs to 15 residues. The germline V gene encodes CDR1 SQVTM and CDR2 ANQGSEA. V lost 0 bases and J lost 3; bases outside the gene matches: 6. CDR3 sequence (DNA): TGCAGCGTTGAAGAAAGGGACAGGGCCGACTACGAGCAGTACTTC. This translates into CSVEERDRADYEQYF.

Points on this clone: Different DNA sequences within this sample yield the same CDR3. The CDR3 region has the DNA TGTGCCAGCAGATTGGACAGACTGAACACTGAAGCTTTCTTT. Residues: CASRLDRLNTEAFF. The V call is TRBV27, the J call TRBJ1-1, with a weak D call TRBD1 (6 bases). Trimming pared 6 bases from V and 0 bases from J, leaving 11 bases between. This CDR3 is built from 14 residues. CDR1 is MNHEY, CDR2 SMNVEV, per germline (reference sequence).

The J gene is TRBJ1-2, the V gene TRBV19; 9 nucleotides agree with TRBD1. In germline, CDR1 is LNHDA, CDR2 SQIVND (reference sequence). CDR3 length: 14 amino acids. After removal of 3 bases from V and 4 bases from J, the junction contained 3 bases not matched to a gene. CDR3 region: CASSMGTGSYGYTF. The CDR3 DNA reads TGTGCCAGTAGTATGGGGACAGGGAGCTATGGCTACACCTTC.

The chain is built from TRBV7-3 and TRBJ2-3, with 9 bases matching TRBD2. The CDR3 spans 15 residues. Germline V gives CDR1 SGHTA, CDR2 FQGTGA. J gave up 3 bases and V 3 bases, and 4 bases lay outside the gene matches. Here the CDR3 reads CASSFSGRGTDTQYF. The CDR3 coding sequence is TGTGCCAGCAGCTTTAGCGGGAGAGGGACAGATACGCAGTATTTT.

DNA of the CDR3: TGTGCCAGCAGCTTGAGTCTTAGCGGGAGGGGAGAGACCCAGTACTTC. Its translation: CASSLSLSGRGETQYF. This chain links TRBV5-6 with TRBJ2-5, with 11 nucleotides matching TRBD2. The CDR3 has 16 amino acids. Trimming removed 1 base from V and 4 bases from J; junction bases left unmatched: 6. Germline values: CDR1 SGHDT, CDR2 YYEEEE.

The V and J genes are TRBV6-5 and TRBJ2-7; 13 bases are shared with TRBD2. CDR3 length: 15 amino acids. V shed 0 bases and J 6 bases; nucleotides not matched to a gene: 2. Germline-derived CDR1 and CDR2 are MNHEY and SVGAGI. CDR3 sequence (DNA): TGTGCCAGCAGTTACTCGACTAGCGGGAGGACCGAGCAGTACTTC. It translates to CASSYSTSGRTEQYF.

The chain carries TRBV5-6 and TRBJ2-7; the D gene is possibly TRBD2 (6 bases). V was trimmed by 5 bases and J by 2 bases, leaving 14 bases between them. Per germline, CDR1 SGHDT and CDR2 YYEEEE. The CDR3 loop spans 14 amino acids. The CDR3 sequence: CASRPVGEAYEQYF. CDR3 sequence (DNA): TGTGCCAGCAGACCCGTGGGGGAGGCCTACGAGCAGTACTTC.

The chain is built from TRBV9 and TRBJ2-2, with D perhaps TRBD1 (5 bases). The germline V and J ends were trimmed by 3 bases and 0 bases, with 15 bases remaining between them. The CDR3 is made up of 17 amino acids. Germline V gene lookup returns CDR1 SGDLS and CDR2 YYNGEE. The CDR3, as DNA: TGTGCCAGCAGCGCTCCTTCTGGGGCAGCGAACACCGGGGAGCTGTTTTTT. It is translated as CASSAPSGAANTGELFF.

The J gene is TRBJ2-7, the V gene TRBV3-1 (or the pseudogene TRBV3-2), with 7 positions matching TRBD1. Germline V gives CDR1 LGHDT, CDR2 YNNKEL (reference sequence). Trimming removed 3 bases from V and 5 bases from J; junction bases left unmatched: 1. This CDR3 comprises 12 residues. The CDR3 DNA follows: TGTGCCAGCAGCCACGGGACAGACGAGCAGTACTTC. Its protein product is CASSHGTDEQYF.

The chain joins TRBV7-6 to TRBJ1-3; the D gene is possibly TRBD1 (5 bases). V was pared by 1 base and J by 4 bases, with 14 bases between. The CDR3 is made up of 16 amino acids. Germline-derived CDR1 and CDR2 are SGHVS and FNYEAQ. DNA for the CDR3: TGTGCCAGCAGCTTAGGTGTTGGAGGGGCCGGAAACACCATATATTTT. Its protein product is CASSLGVGGAGNTIYF.

The chain employs TRBV28 and TRBJ1-6; D is possibly TRBD1 (5 bases). Trimming removed 8 bases at V and 5 bases at J, with 10 bases between. CDR1 and CDR2 (germline): MDHEN, SYDVKM. CDR3 length equals 13 residues. The CDR3 DNA follows: TGTGCCAGCTTCGACAGAAATAATTCACCCCTCCACTTT. It codes for CASFDRNNSPLHF.

This chain links TRBV28 with TRBJ1-2, with D uncertain. The CDR3 has 14 amino acids. Per the germline V gene, CDR1 is MDHEN and CDR2 is SYDVKM. V was clipped by 5 bases and J by 8 bases, with 18 bases between them. CDR3 bases: TGTGCCAGCAGTCCAACCGGACGGCCGGGAGGCTACACCTTC. This encodes CASSPTGRPGGYTF.

There are a few counts of this clone. This sequence joins TRBV28 and TRBJ2-7, with 10 nucleotides matching TRBD2. CDR1 is MDHEN and CDR2 is SYDVKM in the germline V gene. V lost 5 bases, J lost 7 bases, and 14 bases stayed unmatched. The CDR3 has 16 amino acids. The CDR3 here is CASSPRGGAGGQEQYF. CDR3 DNA: TGTGCCAGCAGTCCCCGGGGGGGAGCGGGAGGGCAAGAGCAGTACTTC.

V is TRBV11-2 and J is TRBJ1-5; unclear D gene. This CDR3 region has 15 residues. Trimming cost V 2 bases and J 1 base, with 9 bases left between them. CDR1 and CDR2 (germline): SGHAT, FQNNGV. CDR3 in amino acids: CASSLFSGSNQPQHF. Here the CDR3 DNA reads TGTGCCAGCAGCTTATTTTCGGGGAGCAATCAGCCCCAGCATTTT. The full variable domain, in which reference TRBV11-2 and TRBJ1-5 provide the parts outside the CDR3, is EAGVAQSPRYKIIEKRQSVAFWCNPISGHATLYWYQQILGQGPKLLIQFQNNGVVDDSQLPKDRFSAERLKGVDSTLKIQPAKLEDSAVYLCASSLFSGSNQPQHFGDGTRLSIL.

Only a few counts were recorded for this clone. V usage is TRBV25-1 and J usage is TRBJ1-2, with 8 bases fitting TRBD1. The CDR3 extends over 14 amino acids. The germline gives CDR1 MGHDK, CDR2 SYGVNS. Germline trimming cut 5 bases from V and 7 bases from J; bases unmatched to any gene: 9. Here the CDR3 reads CASSYSGTGLGYTF. DNA for the CDR3: TGTGCCAGCAGTTATTCCGGGACAGGCCTTGGCTACACCTTC.

V and J are TRBV29-1 and TRBJ2-2, with 13 bases matching TRBD2. V was clipped by 7 bases and J by 5 bases; unmatched bases: 10. The germline V gene has CDR1 SQVTM and CDR2 ANQGSEA. The CDR3 is 16 amino acids. The CDR3, as DNA: TGCAGCGGGCGGGGACTAGCGGGGAGTATTACCGGGGAGCTGTTTTTT. Amino acid sequence: CSGRGLAGSITGELFF.